This T cell receptor beta chain is drawn from a study of human T cells and chemical hapten exposure. Whole-study context: The upper back received 0.01% DPC by patch testing, with results read at 6 days.

The CDR3 loop spans 13 amino acids. The ends were cut back, 4 bases at V and 6 bases at J, with 13 bases in the middle. Germline CDR1 ENHRY, CDR2 SYGVKD. This clonotype was recorded at least ten times. Its antigen is still unknown. Time point in this sample: patch test 1, 2 weeks after DPC sensitization. Treatment reported: therapeutic diphenylcyclopropenone sensitization with weekly scalp DPC. At every patch-test visit, blood was drawn before the patch test was applied. The starting material, unfractionated whole blood, was used for total RNA extraction. MiXCR, applied by TCRdb to the RACE reads, yields one record per CDR3 protein. The sample includes 300,000 to 350,000 distinct CDR3 sequences, about 7% seen only once; the top ten take 7% to 10%. Study-wide results and caveats: While controls formed fewer of them, expanded TCRs formed significantly more large CDR3 similarity clusters.

This receptor was taken from a woman aged 18-29 years with alopecia areata. Some clones in this sample may be carry-over from other donors' samples. Sequenced material: whole blood, taken in connection with sensitization to the hapten diphenylcyclopropenone (DPC). The gene calls are TRBV10-3 and TRBJ2-7; either TRBD1 or TRBD2 may fit D (6 bases each). CDR3 coding DNA: TGTGCCATCAGTGGGAGGGGGGCCCTCGAGCAGTACTTC. It codes for CAISGRGALEQYF.